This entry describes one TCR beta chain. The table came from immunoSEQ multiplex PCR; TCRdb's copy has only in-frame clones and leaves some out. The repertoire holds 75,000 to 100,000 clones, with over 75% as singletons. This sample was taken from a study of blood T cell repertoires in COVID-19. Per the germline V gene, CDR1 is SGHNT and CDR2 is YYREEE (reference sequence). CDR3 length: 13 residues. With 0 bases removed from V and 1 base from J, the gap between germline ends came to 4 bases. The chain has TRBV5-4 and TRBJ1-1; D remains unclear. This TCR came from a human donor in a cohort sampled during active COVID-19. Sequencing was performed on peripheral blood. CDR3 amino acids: CASSLAGNTEAFF. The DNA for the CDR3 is TGTGCCAGCAGCTTGGCAGGGAACACTGAAGCTTTCTTT. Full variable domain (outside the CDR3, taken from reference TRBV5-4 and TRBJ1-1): ETGVTQSPTHLIKTRGQQVTLRCSSQSGHNTVSWYQQALGQGPQFIFQYYREEENGRGNFPPRFSGLQFPNYSSELNVNALELDDSALYLCASSLAGNTEAFFGQGTRLTVV.